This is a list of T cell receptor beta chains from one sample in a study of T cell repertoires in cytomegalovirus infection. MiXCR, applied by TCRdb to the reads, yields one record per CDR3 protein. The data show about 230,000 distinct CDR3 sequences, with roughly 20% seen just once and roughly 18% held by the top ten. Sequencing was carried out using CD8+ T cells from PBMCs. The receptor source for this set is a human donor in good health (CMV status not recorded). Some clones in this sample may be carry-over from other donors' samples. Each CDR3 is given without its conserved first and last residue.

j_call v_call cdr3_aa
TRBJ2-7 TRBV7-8 ASSHQASYEQY
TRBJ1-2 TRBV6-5 ASSYDTAGGLGYT
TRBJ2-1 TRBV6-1 ATNRARQASYNEQF
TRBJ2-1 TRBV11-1 ASSRGPLSEQF
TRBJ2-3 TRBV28 ASRDRGGGDTQY
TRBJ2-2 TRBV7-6 ASEKGVNTGELF
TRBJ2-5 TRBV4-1 ASSQRGQQETQY
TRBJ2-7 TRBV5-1 ASSAAGTQSYEQY
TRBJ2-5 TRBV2 ASSVWDYQETQY
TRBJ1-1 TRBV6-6 ASSQGYILAF
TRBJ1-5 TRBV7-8 ASSRQGTGNQPQH
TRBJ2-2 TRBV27 ASSPPGGGIGELF
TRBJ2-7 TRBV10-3 AIGADSSYEQY
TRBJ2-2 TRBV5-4 ASSLRGQVNTGELF
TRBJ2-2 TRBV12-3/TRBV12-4 ASSLVENSITGELF
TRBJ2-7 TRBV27 ASSLAGPSSYEQY
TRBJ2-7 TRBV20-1 SAGIAYEQY
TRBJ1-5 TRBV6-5 ASSSGTGSNQPQH
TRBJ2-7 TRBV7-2 ASSNPREKGILDEQY
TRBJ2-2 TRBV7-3 ASSFGQLTGELF
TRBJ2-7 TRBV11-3 ASSKEAASYEQY
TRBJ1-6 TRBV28 ASSLDRGSGSPLH
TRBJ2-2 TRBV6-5 ASSYSGTGGSGELF
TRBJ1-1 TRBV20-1 SARDLGLQNTEAF
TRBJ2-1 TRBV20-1 SAREGTSGPGEQF
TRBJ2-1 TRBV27 ASSLSSGEVLWNEQF
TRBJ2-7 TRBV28 ASIPRLAESYEQY
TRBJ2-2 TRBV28 ASSFVAGAGELF
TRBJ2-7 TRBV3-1 ASSQGDRGIYEQY
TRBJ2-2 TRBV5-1 ASSHMTGNTGELF
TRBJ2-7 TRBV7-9 ASSPWASSYEQY